What follows are 8 T cell receptor beta chains derived from one specimen sequenced in a study of blood T cell repertoires in COVID-19. The protocol was immunoSEQ multiplex PCR, while the TCRdb copy is restricted to in-frame clones and leaves out a portion. In the table there are fewer than 350,000 clones, more than 70% of which are singletons. Sequencing used peripheral blood. The source is a woman between 25 and 40 years old with COVID-19, enrolled during active disease.

This clone was detected a few times. The chain employs TRBV6-5 and TRBJ1-1, with 8 bases identical to TRBD1. CDR1 and CDR2 from the germline V gene are MNHEY and SVGAGI. Trimming cost V 7 bases and J 3 bases; bases outside gene matches: 4. The CDR3 consists of 13 residues. This chain's CDR3 is CASTGTGYTEAFF. Written as DNA, the CDR3 is TGTGCCAGCACCGGGACAGGTTACACTGAAGCTTTCTTT.

This clone was seen only a few times. The CDR3 protein is CASRTGGQGYQPQHF. In nucleotides, the CDR3 is TGTGCCAGCAGGACGGGAGGCCAGGGCTACCAGCCCCAGCATTTT. The V call is TRBV6-6, the J call TRBJ1-5; TRBD1 is a possible D gene (5 bases). The V gene lost 6 bases and the J gene lost 7 bases, with 19 bases spanning the gap. The CDR3 has 15 residues. Germline V CDR1 and CDR2: MNHNY, SVGAGI (reference sequence).

The CDR3 nucleotides are TGTGCCAGCAGGCAGGGGTGGTCTGGAAACACCATATATTTT. Translating gives CASRQGWSGNTIYF. V usage is TRBV11-2 and J usage is TRBJ1-3; TRBD1 might be the D (6 bases). V lost 6 bases to trimming and J lost 1 base, with 10 bases between them. Germline V gene data show CDR1 as SGHAT and CDR2 as FQNNGV. The CDR3 spans 14 residues.

This clone was seen a single time. The rearrangement links TRBV28 to TRBJ1-5, with TRBD1 matching over 12 bases. Unmatched junction bases numbered 5, after V lost 5 bases and J lost 6 bases. Germline V gene sequence: CDR1 MDHEN, CDR2 SYDVKM. This CDR3 spans 15 amino acids. CDR3 nucleotides: TGTGCCAGCAGTAAGGGACAGGGGGCTTCTCAGCCCCAGCATTTT. It specifies CASSKGQGASQPQHF.

J is TRBJ2-2 and V is TRBV2, with a possible D match to TRBD1 (6 bases). From germline, CDR1 is SNHLY and CDR2 FYNNEI. V was clipped by 8 bases and J by 4 bases, with 14 bases between them. The CDR3 spans 14 residues. CDR3 amino acids: CASRPPDSTGELFF. CDR3 nucleotides: TGTGCCAGCCGGCCCCCGGACAGCACCGGGGAGCTGTTTTTT. Filled out from reference TRBV2 and TRBJ2-2, the complete variable domain reads EPEVTQTPSHQVTQMGQEVILRCVPISNHLYFYWYRQILGQKVEFLVSFYNNEISEKSEIFDDQFSVERPDGSNFTLKIRSTKLEDSAMYFCASRPPDSTGELFFGEGSRLTVL.

This chain joins TRBV13 and TRBJ1-1; D is undetermined. CDR3 length: 13 residues. The V gene's germline CDR1 is PRHDT and CDR2 FYEKMQ (reference sequence). V dropped 5 bases and J dropped 2 bases, with 9 bases sitting between them. CDR3 region: CASSPSSNTEAFF. In nucleotides, the CDR3 is TGTGCCAGCAGCCCCAGTAGCAACACTGAAGCTTTCTTT.

This clone was seen only a few times. The rearrangement links TRBV18 to TRBJ1-2, with TRBD1 identical over 8 bases. The J segment lost 8 bases and the V segment lost 3 bases, leaving 2 bases of the junction unmatched. Germline V lookup: CDR1 KGHSH, CDR2 LQKENI. The CDR3 runs to 12 residues. CDR3 region: CASSPGTGGYTF. The CDR3 DNA reads as TGTGCCAGCTCACCGGGGACAGGAGGCTACACCTTC.

The chain uses TRBV9 and TRBJ1-1; no clear D gene. The ends were cut back, 0 bases at V and 0 bases at J, with 6 bases in the middle. Germline values: CDR1 SGDLS, CDR2 YYNGEE. This CDR3 spans 14 amino acids. CDR3 amino acids: CASSVGQVNTEAFF. The CDR3 region has the DNA TGTGCCAGCAGCGTAGGTCAGGTGAACACTGAAGCTTTCTTT.